The rows below give T cell receptor beta chains drawn from one sample of a study of regulatory T cells in long-lasting Graves disease. TCRdb independently ran MiXCR on the multiplex PCR reads; one entry per CDR3 protein. This sample yields 600,000 to 800,000 distinct CDR3 sequences, of which 30% are seen a single time; 40% to 55% belongs to the top ten. Sequences were derived from peripheral blood mononuclear cells (PBMCs), sampled when the disease was refractory, from a patient treated with antithyroid drugs. The receptors originated from a female donor with Graves disease. Both conserved end residues are part of each CDR3. Each record gives: CDR3 DNA, CDR3 protein, D gene, V gene, J gene, clone size. The D gene is left open where the match is weak. Some rows mark clone size as missing; the rest say once, few, many or name a class of expanded clone.

CDR3 DNA: TGTGCCAGCAGTTACGGGGGGACAGTTCGGTCACCCCTCCACTTT; CDR3 protein: CASSYGGTVRSPLHF; D gene: TRBD1; V gene: TRBV6-2/TRBV6-3; J gene: TRBJ1-6; clone size: few
CDR3 DNA: TGTGCTAGTGGTCCCAACAGGGGCTGGGAGACCCAGTACTTC; CDR3 protein: CASGPNRGWETQYF; D gene: TRBD1; V gene: TRBV12-5; J gene: TRBJ2-5; clone size: few
CDR3 DNA: TGTGCCAGCAGTAACAGGAGCGGCTACACCTTC; CDR3 protein: CASSNRSGYTF; D gene: -; V gene: TRBV28; J gene: TRBJ1-2; clone size: many
CDR3 DNA: TGTGCCAGCGGCCGTCCTGGACAGGGACTTCAGCCCCAGCATTTT; CDR3 protein: CASGRPGQGLQPQHF; D gene: TRBD1; V gene: TRBV6-2/TRBV6-3; J gene: TRBJ1-5; clone size: few
CDR3 DNA: TGTGCCAGCAGCGAGACAGGGGTTCAAGGTAGCGGCTACACCTTC; CDR3 protein: CASSETGVQGSGYTF; D gene: TRBD1; V gene: TRBV25-1; J gene: TRBJ1-2; clone size: -
CDR3 DNA: TGTGCCAGCAGGGCGGGCACCCGTCCGAACACTGAAGCTTTCTTT; CDR3 protein: CASRAGTRPNTEAFF; D gene: -; V gene: TRBV6-1; J gene: TRBJ1-1; clone size: -
CDR3 DNA: TGTGCCAGCAGCCCCGGTACTTTCAGGGGATATAATTCACCCCTCCACTTT; CDR3 protein: CASSPGTFRGYNSPLHF; D gene: -; V gene: TRBV28; J gene: TRBJ1-6; clone size: many
CDR3 DNA: TGTGCCAGCAGCTTAGCGGACGGGAACGGTGGCTACACCTTC; CDR3 protein: CASSLADGNGGYTF; D gene: -; V gene: TRBV7-9; J gene: TRBJ1-2; clone size: few
CDR3 DNA: TGTGCCAGCAGCCAAGTAGTGATGGGCCATGGCTACACCTTC; CDR3 protein: CASSQVVMGHGYTF; D gene: -; V gene: TRBV3-1; J gene: TRBJ1-2; clone size: -
CDR3 DNA: TGCGCCAGCGCTGACGGGCGTAATGAAAAACTGTTTTTT; CDR3 protein: CASADGRNEKLFF; D gene: -; V gene: TRBV5-1; J gene: TRBJ1-4; clone size: -
CDR3 DNA: TGCAGTGCTAGCCCCCAACAGGGAGGGTATGGCTACACCTTC; CDR3 protein: CSASPQQGGYGYTF; D gene: -; V gene: TRBV20-1; J gene: TRBJ1-2; clone size: many
CDR3 DNA: TGTGCCAGCAGCTCCTCAATTGCAACTAATGAAAAACTGTTTTTT; CDR3 protein: CASSSSIATNEKLFF; D gene: -; V gene: TRBV11-2; J gene: TRBJ1-4; clone size: few
CDR3 DNA: TGTGCCAGCAGTTACTACTCGACAAGGGGAGGGCAGGGCTACACCTTC; CDR3 protein: CASSYYSTRGGQGYTF; D gene: -; V gene: TRBV6-2/TRBV6-3; J gene: TRBJ1-2; clone size: few
CDR3 DNA: TGTGCCAGCAGCCGAGGACAGGGTTTTTCCCTTGGGAACACTGAAGCTTTCTTT; CDR3 protein: CASSRGQGFSLGNTEAFF; D gene: TRBD1; V gene: TRBV11-1; J gene: TRBJ1-1; clone size: -
CDR3 DNA: TGCAGTGCTAGACCGGCTACCGTTAATGAGCAGTTCTTC; CDR3 protein: CSARPATVNEQFF; D gene: -; V gene: TRBV20-1; J gene: TRBJ2-1; clone size: few
CDR3 DNA: TGTGCCAGCAGTGGAATCCGGGACAGTTCCTACGAGCAGTACTTC; CDR3 protein: CASSGIRDSSYEQYF; D gene: TRBD1; V gene: TRBV6-1; J gene: TRBJ2-7; clone size: -
CDR3 DNA: TGTGCCAGCAACCTAGGACGGACCTCTGGGGCCAACGTCCTGACTTTC; CDR3 protein: CASNLGRTSGANVLTF; D gene: -; V gene: TRBV11-2; J gene: TRBJ2-6; clone size: -